These T cell receptor beta chains were read from a single sample in a study of patients and donors after allogeneic stem cell transplantation. TCRdb redid the calling of the RT-PCR reads with MiXCR, one entry per CDR3 protein. The table includes about a million distinct CDR3 sequences, about 20% detected once. The sequenced sample was blood, either unsorted or a sorted T cell fraction (not recorded which). These TCRs come from a human donor who was either an allogeneic HSCT recipient or a stem cell or donor lymphocyte infusion donor (not recorded which). It is not recorded whose cells these are; they may come from a transplant donor. The CDR3 runs from the conserved cysteine through the conserved F or W. The D gene is left open where the match is weak. Rows give clone size only sometimes, using once, few, many, or a class for an expanded clone.

>TRBV28|TRBD1|TRBJ2-3|few
CASSLRDRGADTQYF
TGTGCCAGCAGTCTCCGGGACAGGGGAGCGGATACGCAGTATTTT
>TRBV4-1|NA|TRBJ1-5|few
CASSQDSGDNQPQHF
TGCGCCAGCAGCCAAGATTCAGGGGACAATCAGCCCCAGCATTTT
>TRBV5-1|TRBD1|TRBJ2-1|few
CASSLKGQEDPWQFF
TGCGCCAGCAGCTTAAAGGGACAGGAGGACCCATGGCAGTTCTTC
>TRBV12-3/TRBV12-4|TRBD2|TRBJ2-2|few
CASRGLAVLNTGELFF
TGTGCCAGCAGGGGACTAGCGGTATTGAACACCGGGGAGCTGTTTTTT
>TRBV6-5|TRBD1|TRBJ2-7|NA
CASSYATDRGEQYF
TGTGCCAGCAGTTACGCTACGGACAGGGGCGAGCAGTACTTC
>TRBV5-1|TRBD2|TRBJ2-3|NA
CASSNAGVSTDTQYF
TGCGCCAGCAGCAACGCGGGGGTCTCCACAGATACGCAGTATTTT
>TRBV3-1|TRBD2|TRBJ2-7|NA
CASSPRPRLAGRYEQYF
TGTGCCAGCAGCCCTAGGCCTCGACTAGCGGGACGGTACGAGCAGTACTTC
>TRBV6-1|NA|TRBJ2-5|NA
CATNRLGGGSQYF
TGTGCCACCAATAGACTGGGCGGTGGGTCCCAGTACTTC
>TRBV11-2|TRBD1|TRBJ2-4|NA
CASSSRPPGQASAKNIQYF
TGTGCCAGCAGCTCCCGGCCACCCGGACAGGCCTCCGCCAAAAACATTCAGTACTTC
>TRBV20-1|NA|TRBJ1-1|few
CSAPATGGTEAFF
TGCAGTGCCCCGGCAACGGGTGGGACTGAAGCTTTCTTT
>TRBV11-2|TRBD1|TRBJ1-3|few
CASSLQWTGRTSGNTIYF
TGTGCCAGCAGCTTACAGTGGACAGGAAGGACCTCTGGAAACACCATATATTTT
>TRBV10-3|TRBD2|TRBJ2-7|few
CAISSSGGAYEQYF
TGTGCCATCAGTTCGAGCGGGGGAGCCTACGAGCAGTACTTC
>TRBV20-1|TRBD1|TRBJ1-2|once
CSARDRPGTGVGYTF
TGCAGTGCTAGAGATCGACCCGGGACAGGGGTTGGCTACACCTTC
>TRBV2|NA|TRBJ2-3|NA
CASLSMGDTQYF
TGTGCCAGCCTATCTATGGGAGATACGCAGTATTTT
>TRBV11-2|TRBD2|TRBJ2-4|NA
CASSLEAGLAGGRAKNIQYF
TGTGCCAGCAGCTTAGAGGCGGGACTAGCGGGGGGTCGAGCCAAAAACATTCAGTACTTC
>TRBV5-1|NA|TRBJ1-1|NA
CASSSGAQGEAFF
TGCGCCAGCAGCTCAGGGGCCCAGGGTGAAGCTTTCTTT
>TRBV20-1|TRBD1|TRBJ2-4|NA
CSARGEGALLAKNIQYF
TGCAGTGCTAGAGGAGAGGGGGCCCTCCTAGCCAAAAACATTCAGTACTTC
>TRBV6-5|NA|TRBJ2-7|NA
CASSYSGSLSYEQYF
TGTGCCAGCAGTTACTCAGGCAGCCTCTCCTACGAGCAGTACTTC
>TRBV2|TRBD1|TRBJ2-2|few
CASSEAGTGVNTGELFF
TGTGCCAGCAGTGAAGCGGGGACAGGAGTGAACACCGGGGAGCTGTTTTTT
>TRBV3-1|TRBD1|TRBJ2-5|NA
CASSQGTGREKTQYF
TGTGCCAGCAGCCAAGGGACAGGTCGGGAAAAGACCCAGTACTTC
>TRBV5-1|NA|TRBJ2-5|few
CASSLLQGETQYF
TGCGCCAGCAGCTTGCTTCAGGGAGAGACCCAGTACTTC
>TRBV2|TRBD2|TRBJ2-1|few
CASTNTGGGNEQFF
TGTGCCAGCACTAACACCGGGGGGGGGAATGAGCAGTTCTTC
>TRBV6-2/TRBV6-3|NA|TRBJ1-2|few
CASSYSGRTDYGYTF
TGTGCCAGCAGTTACTCCGGCAGGACCGACTATGGCTACACCTTC